Listed below are T cell receptor beta chains from one sample, sequenced in a study of cytomegalovirus exposure and HLA in healthy donors. Libraries were prepared by immunoSEQ multiplex PCR; TCRdb keeps only in-frame clonotypes and omits some of them. The sample consists of some 97,000 clones, approximately 82% of them appearing once. Source material: PBMCs. Receptor source: a woman younger than 35 in good health and CMV-seronegative. Each CDR3 is given with its conserved first and last residue.

>TRBJ2-7|TRBV5-1
CASSLPRQETYEQYF
>TRBJ2-5|TRBV7-9
CSSSLREETQYF
>TRBJ2-6|TRBV30
CAWSQGTGANVLTF
>TRBJ1-1|TRBV5-6
CASSKLLTGKQGTEAFF
>TRBJ2-2|TRBV25-1
CASRETGNTGELFF
>TRBJ1-3|TRBV28
CASSFLGNTIYF
>TRBJ1-1|TRBV11-3
CASSFLPNTEAFF
>TRBJ2-5|TRBV28
CASSFTLDSYQETQYF
>TRBJ1-5|TRBV7-9
CASSFSGRDNQPQHF
>TRBJ2-2|TRBV11-3
CASSRTRSGELFF
>TRBJ2-2|TRBV7-9
CSSSFPGGSNTGELFF
>TRBJ2-7|TRBV25-1
CASKGRGWDEQYF
>TRBJ2-7|TRBV5-1
CASSLVAPLTSPILYEQYF
>TRBJ1-5|TRBV7-3
CASSPHLPGQGVQPQHF
>TRBJ2-1|TRBV15
CATSRDLVSGGDNEQFF
>TRBJ1-1|TRBV4-1
CASSNPRVTADTEAFF
>TRBJ2-4|TRBV7-6
CASSLGASGSFNIQYF
>TRBJ1-4|TRBV7-9
CASSSTGNNEKLFF
>TRBJ2-5|TRBV7-2
CASSLQQGQETQYF
>TRBJ2-6|TRBV7-9
CASSRGQYSGTGANVLTF
>TRBJ2-7|TRBV5-1
CASRDNTYEQYF
>TRBJ2-7|TRBV5-6
CASNLRQGSYEQYF
>TRBJ2-2|TRBV15
CATSRDRDEELFF
>TRBJ2-2|TRBV5-1
CASSLAITSGGADTGELFF
>TRBJ1-4|TRBV2
CASSEGAGAFEKLFF
>TRBJ2-7|TRBV18
CASSAEYEQYF
>TRBJ2-3|TRBV7-3
CASSSLTRSDTQYF
>TRBJ2-2|TRBV28
CASGQGAGELFF
>TRBJ2-7|TRBV4-2
CASSHRQDSYEQYF
>TRBJ2-1|TRBV4-3
CASSPGTGHYNEQFF
>TRBJ2-5|TRBV9
CASSDSLAGVKETQYF
>TRBJ2-5|TRBV7-2
CASTFRGEETQYF
>TRBJ2-6|TRBV18
CASSRVAGANVLTF
>TRBJ1-6|TRBV18
CASSRPGGYSPLHF
>TRBJ2-2|TRBV11-1
CASSLGLAGTGELFF
>TRBJ2-7|TRBV11-3
CASSLNGLGEQYF